A single sample gave rise to the 13 T cell receptor beta chains below, sequenced in a study of CXCR3-negative and CXCR3-positive naive CD8 T cells. 5' RACE with UMI labels generated the TRB cDNA libraries. With the 5' RACE reads reprocessed, TCRdb shows one record per CDR3 protein and no DNA. The sample has 150,000 or so distinct CDR3 sequences. General observations from the study: TRB CDR3s were more hydrophobic in CXCR3-positive than in CXCR3-negative naive cells.

Their recognized antigens are unknown. The specimen sequenced was naive CXCR3+ CD8+ T cells from blood. As for subset: CD45RO-CCR7+CD27+CD95- naive CD8+ T cells expressing CXCR3 (TNR3+). These receptors originate from a human donor in good health. Some clones in this sample may be carry-over from other donors' samples.

This rearrangement joins TRBV7-9 to TRBJ1-2; there is no DNA to check the TCRdb D call of TRBD1. CDR1 is SEHNR, CDR2 FQNEAQ, per germline (reference sequence). This CDR3 spans 16 amino acids. CDR3 protein: CASSSITGQEIYGYTF.

The rearrangement joins TRBV7-9 to TRBJ2-1. Germline CDR1 SEHNR, CDR2 FQNEAQ (reference sequence). The CDR3 loop spans 13 amino acids. The CDR3 sequence: CASSLGTLNEQFF.

This chain connects TRBV14 to TRBJ1-4; the D call from TCRdb, TRBD1, cannot be confirmed without DNA. Per the germline V gene, CDR1 is SGHDN and CDR2 is FVKESK. The CDR3 is made up of 15 amino acids. CDR3 region: CASSQAGTGNEKLFF.

The J gene is TRBJ2-7, the V gene TRBV5-1; with no DNA, the TCRdb D assignment of TRBD2 cannot be verified. This CDR3 contains 15 residues. Germline V CDR1 and CDR2: SGHRS, YFSETQ. Here the CDR3 reads CASSQEGSGAYEQYF.

This rearrangement joins TRBV25-1 to TRBJ1-6; the TRBD1 assignment by TCRdb is unverifiable without DNA. Germline V gene data show CDR1 as MGHDK and CDR2 as SYGVNS. The CDR3 loop spans 16 amino acids. The chain's CDR3 is CASSAWGTVYNSPLHF.

The chain combines TRBV27 with TRBJ2-1; the TRBD1 assignment by TCRdb is unverifiable without DNA. There are 17 residues in the CDR3. The germline CDR1 and CDR2 sequences are MNHEY and SMNVEV (reference sequence). CDR3: CASSLGGGLASYNEQFF.

This chain joins TRBV27 and TRBJ2-7; TCRdb's D call, TRBD2, is unchecked because there is no DNA. Germline CDR1 reads MNHEY; CDR2 reads SMNVEV (reference sequence). This CDR3 has 13 amino acids. This chain's CDR3 is CASSRTSGYEQYF.

V and J are TRBV7-9 and TRBJ1-1. Germline V gene lookup returns CDR1 SEHNR and CDR2 FQNEAQ (reference sequence). The CDR3 is made up of 15 amino acids. The CDR3 sequence is CASSLAVGSNTEAFF.

The chain is built from TRBV20-1 and TRBJ2-1; absent DNA, TCRdb's TRBD2 call cannot be checked. In germline, CDR1 is DFQATT, CDR2 SNEGSKA (reference sequence). The CDR3 is 16 residues long. CDR3 region: CSARAGTRLIYNEQFF.

V gene TRBV20-1 combines with J gene TRBJ1-1. The germline CDR1 and CDR2 sequences are DFQATT and SNEGSKA (reference sequence). CDR3 size: 12 residues. Here the CDR3 reads CSARKGETEAFF.

CDR3 loop: CASSQDPAVGGVPSSTDTQYF. The rearrangement uses TRBV4-1 and TRBJ2-3; the TRBD2 assignment by TCRdb is unverifiable without DNA. This CDR3 contains 21 residues. Germline loops: CDR1 MGHRA, CDR2 YSYEKL.

The V and J genes are TRBV4-1 and TRBJ2-1. The germline V gene has CDR1 MGHRA and CDR2 YSYEKL. The CDR3 is 12 residues long. CDR3: CASSLGRNEQFF.

J is TRBJ2-5 and V is TRBV4-1; TCRdb's D gene call, TRBD2, goes unchecked for lack of DNA. The CDR3 is 21 residues long. CDR1 is MGHRA and CDR2 is YSYEKL in the germline V gene. The CDR3 loop is CASSPLTASGGGLPFQETQYF.